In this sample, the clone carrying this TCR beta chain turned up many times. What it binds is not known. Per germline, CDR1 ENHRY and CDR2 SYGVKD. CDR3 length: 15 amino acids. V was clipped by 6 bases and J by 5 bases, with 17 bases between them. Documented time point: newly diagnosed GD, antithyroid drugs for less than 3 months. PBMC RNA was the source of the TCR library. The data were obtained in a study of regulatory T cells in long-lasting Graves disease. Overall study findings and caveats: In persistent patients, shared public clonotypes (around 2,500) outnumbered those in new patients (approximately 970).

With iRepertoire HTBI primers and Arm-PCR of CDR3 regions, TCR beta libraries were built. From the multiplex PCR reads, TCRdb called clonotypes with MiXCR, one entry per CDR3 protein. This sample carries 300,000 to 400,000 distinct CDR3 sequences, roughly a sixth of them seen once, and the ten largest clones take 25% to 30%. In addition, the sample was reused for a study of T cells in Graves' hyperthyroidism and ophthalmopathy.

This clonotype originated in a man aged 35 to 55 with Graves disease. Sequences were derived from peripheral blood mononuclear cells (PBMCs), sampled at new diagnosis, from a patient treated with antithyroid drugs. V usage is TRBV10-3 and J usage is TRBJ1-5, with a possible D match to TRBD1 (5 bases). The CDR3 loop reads CAISPTEHSYQPQHF. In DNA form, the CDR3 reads TGTGCCATCAGCCCGACAGAACATTCCTATCAGCCCCAGCATTTT.